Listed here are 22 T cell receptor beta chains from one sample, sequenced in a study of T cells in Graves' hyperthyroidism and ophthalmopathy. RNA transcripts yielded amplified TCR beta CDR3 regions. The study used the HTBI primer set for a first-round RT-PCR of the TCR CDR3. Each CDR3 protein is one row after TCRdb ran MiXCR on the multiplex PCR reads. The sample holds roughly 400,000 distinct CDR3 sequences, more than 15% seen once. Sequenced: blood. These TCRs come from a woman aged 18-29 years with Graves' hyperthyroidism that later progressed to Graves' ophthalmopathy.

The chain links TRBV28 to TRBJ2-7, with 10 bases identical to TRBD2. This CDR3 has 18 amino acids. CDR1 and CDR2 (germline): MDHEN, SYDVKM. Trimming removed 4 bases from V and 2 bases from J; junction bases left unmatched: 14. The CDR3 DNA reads TGTGCCAGCAGTTGGTCGATACCTGGGACTAGCGTAACCTACGAGCAGTACTTC. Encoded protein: CASSWSIPGTSVTYEQYF.

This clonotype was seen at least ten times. The CDR3 DNA is TGTGCCAGCAGTCCCGCCAGGGAGGACCAAGAGACCCAGTACTTC. It codes for CASSPAREDQETQYF. V usage is TRBV28 and J usage is TRBJ2-5, with a weak D call TRBD2 (6 bases). The CDR3 extends over 15 amino acids. V dropped 5 bases and J dropped 0 bases, with 13 bases sitting between them. Germline V gene lookup returns CDR1 MDHEN and CDR2 SYDVKM.

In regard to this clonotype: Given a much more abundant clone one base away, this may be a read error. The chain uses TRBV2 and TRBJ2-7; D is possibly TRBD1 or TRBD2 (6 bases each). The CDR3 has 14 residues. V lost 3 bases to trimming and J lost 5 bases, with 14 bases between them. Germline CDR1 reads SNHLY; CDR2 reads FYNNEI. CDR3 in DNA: TGTGCCAGCAGTGAGACGGGGGCACCCCACGAGCAGTACTTC. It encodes CASSETGAPHEQYF.

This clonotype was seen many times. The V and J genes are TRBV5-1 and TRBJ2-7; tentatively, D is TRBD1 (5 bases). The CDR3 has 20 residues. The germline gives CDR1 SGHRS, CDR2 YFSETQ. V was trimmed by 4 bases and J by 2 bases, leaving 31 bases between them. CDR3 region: CASSTYPRLGVEDLPYEQYF. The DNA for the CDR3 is TGCGCCAGCAGCACATACCCTAGGCTAGGGGTAGAGGATCTCCCCTACGAGCAGTACTTC.

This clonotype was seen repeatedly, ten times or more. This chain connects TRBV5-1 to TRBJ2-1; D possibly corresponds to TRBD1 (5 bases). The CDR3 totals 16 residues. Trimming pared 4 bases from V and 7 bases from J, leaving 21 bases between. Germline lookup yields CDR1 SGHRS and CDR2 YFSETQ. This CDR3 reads CASSNPGWGTQNEQFF. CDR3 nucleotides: TGCGCCAGCAGCAACCCAGGGTGGGGTACACAGAATGAGCAGTTCTTC.

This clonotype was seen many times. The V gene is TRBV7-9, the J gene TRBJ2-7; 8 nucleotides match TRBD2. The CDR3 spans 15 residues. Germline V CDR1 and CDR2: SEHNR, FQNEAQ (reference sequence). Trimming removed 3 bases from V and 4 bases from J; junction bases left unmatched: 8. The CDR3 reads CASSLGTSALYEQYF. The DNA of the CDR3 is TGTGCCAGCAGCTTGGGGACTAGTGCCCTATACGAGCAGTACTTC.

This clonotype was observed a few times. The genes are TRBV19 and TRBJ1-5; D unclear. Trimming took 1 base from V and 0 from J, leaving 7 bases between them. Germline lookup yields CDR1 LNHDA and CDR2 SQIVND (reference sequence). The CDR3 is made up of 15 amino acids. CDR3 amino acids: CASSIGTVSNQPQHF. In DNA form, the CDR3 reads TGTGCCAGTAGTATAGGGACGGTTAGCAATCAGCCCCAGCATTTT.

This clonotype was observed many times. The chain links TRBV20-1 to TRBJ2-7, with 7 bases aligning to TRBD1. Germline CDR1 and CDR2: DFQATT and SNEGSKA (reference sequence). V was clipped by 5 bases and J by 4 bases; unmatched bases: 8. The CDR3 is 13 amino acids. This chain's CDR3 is CSALGQSPYEQYF. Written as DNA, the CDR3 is TGCAGTGCTTTGGGACAGAGTCCATACGAGCAGTACTTC.

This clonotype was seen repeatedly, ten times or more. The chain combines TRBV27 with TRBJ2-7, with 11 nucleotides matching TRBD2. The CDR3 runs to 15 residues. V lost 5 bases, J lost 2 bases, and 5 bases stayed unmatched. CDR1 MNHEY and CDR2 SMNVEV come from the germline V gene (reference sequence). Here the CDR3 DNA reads TGTGCCAGCAGTATAGGGACTAGCGGAACCTACGAGCAGTACTTC. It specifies CASSIGTSGTYEQYF.

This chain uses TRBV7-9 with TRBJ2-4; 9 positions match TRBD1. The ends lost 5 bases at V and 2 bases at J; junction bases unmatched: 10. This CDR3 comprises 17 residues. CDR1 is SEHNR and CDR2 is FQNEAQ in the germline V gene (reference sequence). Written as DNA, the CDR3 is TGTGCCAGCAGCAAACAGGGGGCCGGGGAGACCAAAAACATTCAGTACTTC. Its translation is CASSKQGAGETKNIQYF.

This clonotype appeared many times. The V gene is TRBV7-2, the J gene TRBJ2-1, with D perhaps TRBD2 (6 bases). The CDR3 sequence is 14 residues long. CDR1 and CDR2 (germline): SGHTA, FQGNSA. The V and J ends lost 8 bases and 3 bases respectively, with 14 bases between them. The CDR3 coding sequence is TGTGCCAGCCGCTCGCGGACTATCTACAATGAGCAGTTCTTC. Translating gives CASRSRTIYNEQFF.

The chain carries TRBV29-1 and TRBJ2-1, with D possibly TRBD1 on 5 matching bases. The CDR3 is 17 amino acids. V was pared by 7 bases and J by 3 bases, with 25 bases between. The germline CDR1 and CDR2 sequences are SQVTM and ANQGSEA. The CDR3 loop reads CSAIRESGQGGYNEQFF. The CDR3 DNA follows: TGCAGCGCGATTAGAGAATCGGGCCAGGGCGGCTACAATGAGCAGTTCTTC.

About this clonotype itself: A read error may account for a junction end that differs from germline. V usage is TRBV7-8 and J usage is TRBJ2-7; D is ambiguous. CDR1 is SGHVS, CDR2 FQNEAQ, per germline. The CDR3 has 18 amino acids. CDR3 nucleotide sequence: TGTGCCAACAGCTTAGAATTATCCGGTCGCTGGTACCGCTACGAGCAGTACTTC. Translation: CANSLELSGRWYRYEQYF.

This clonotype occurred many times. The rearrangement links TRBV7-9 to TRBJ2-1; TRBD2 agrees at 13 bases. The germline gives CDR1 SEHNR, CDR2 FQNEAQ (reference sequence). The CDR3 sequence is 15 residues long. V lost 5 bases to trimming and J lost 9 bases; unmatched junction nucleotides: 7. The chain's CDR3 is CASSPPRTSGGEQFF. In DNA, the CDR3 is TGTGCCAGCAGCCCGCCGCGGACTAGCGGGGGTGAGCAGTTCTTC.

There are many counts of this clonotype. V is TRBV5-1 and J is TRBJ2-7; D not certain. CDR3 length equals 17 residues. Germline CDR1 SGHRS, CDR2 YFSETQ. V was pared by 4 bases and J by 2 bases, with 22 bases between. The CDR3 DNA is TGCGCCAGCAGCCCCCTCTCCCGACAAACTACCACCTACGAGCAGTACTTC. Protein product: CASSPLSRQTTTYEQYF.

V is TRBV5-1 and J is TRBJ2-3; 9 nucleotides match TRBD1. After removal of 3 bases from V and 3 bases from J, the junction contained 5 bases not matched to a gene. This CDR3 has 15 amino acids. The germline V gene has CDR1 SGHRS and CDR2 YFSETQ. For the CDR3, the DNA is TGCGCCAGCAGCTGGCGGGACAGGGCTACAGATACGCAGTATTTT. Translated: CASSWRDRATDTQYF. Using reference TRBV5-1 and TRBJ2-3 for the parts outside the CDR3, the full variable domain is KAGVTQTPRYLIKTRGQQVTLSCSPISGHRSVSWYQQTPGQGLQFLFEYFSETQRNKGNFPGRFSGRQFSNSRSEMNVSTLELGDSALYLCASSWRDRATDTQYFGPGTRLTVL.

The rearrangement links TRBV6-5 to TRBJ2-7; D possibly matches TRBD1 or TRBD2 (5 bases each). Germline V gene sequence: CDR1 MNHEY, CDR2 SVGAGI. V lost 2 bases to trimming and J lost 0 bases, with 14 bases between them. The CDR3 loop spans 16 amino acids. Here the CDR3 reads CASSYPSGTVSYEQYF. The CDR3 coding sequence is TGTGCCAGCAGTTACCCTTCCGGGACGGTCTCCTACGAGCAGTACTTC.

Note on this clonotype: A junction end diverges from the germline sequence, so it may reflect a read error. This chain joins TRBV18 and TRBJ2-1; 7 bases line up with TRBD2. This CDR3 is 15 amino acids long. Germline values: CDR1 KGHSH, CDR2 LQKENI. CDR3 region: CASSLRLASYNDQFF. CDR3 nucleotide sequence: TGTGCCAGCAGCTTAAGACTAGCTTCCTACAATGACCAGTTCTTC.

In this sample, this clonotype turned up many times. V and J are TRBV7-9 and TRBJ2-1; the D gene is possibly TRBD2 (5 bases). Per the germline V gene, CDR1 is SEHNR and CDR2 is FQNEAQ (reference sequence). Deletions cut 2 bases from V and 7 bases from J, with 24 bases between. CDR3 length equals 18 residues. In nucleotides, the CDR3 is TGTGCCAGCAGCTTAAGCCGAGGTGGCGGGCAGGTATGGAATGAGCAGTTCTTC. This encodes CASSLSRGGGQVWNEQFF.

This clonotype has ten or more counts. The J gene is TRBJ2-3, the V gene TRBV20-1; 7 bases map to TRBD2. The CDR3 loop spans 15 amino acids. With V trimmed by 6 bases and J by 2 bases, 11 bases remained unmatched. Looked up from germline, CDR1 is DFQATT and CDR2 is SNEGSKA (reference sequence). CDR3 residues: CSAQPLAEFTDTQYF. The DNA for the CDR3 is TGCAGTGCCCAGCCCCTAGCGGAATTCACAGATACGCAGTATTTT.

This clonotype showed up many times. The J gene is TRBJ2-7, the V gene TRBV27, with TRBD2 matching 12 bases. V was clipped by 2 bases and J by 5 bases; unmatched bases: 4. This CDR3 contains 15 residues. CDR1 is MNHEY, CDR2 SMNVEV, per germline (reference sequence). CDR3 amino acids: CASSLGTSGRNEQYF. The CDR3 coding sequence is TGTGCCAGCAGTTTAGGTACTAGCGGGAGGAACGAGCAGTACTTC.

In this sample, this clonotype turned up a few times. CDR3 nucleotides: TGTGCCAGCAGCCCCCGGAGCGGGAGGACATACGAGCAGTACTTC. The encoded protein is CASSPRSGRTYEQYF. V is TRBV7-2 and J is TRBJ2-7; TRBD2 aligns across 9 bases. The CDR3 loop spans 15 amino acids. V trimming: 5 bases; J trimming: 4 bases; junction bases outside the gene matches: 9. The V gene's germline CDR1 is SGHTA and CDR2 FQGNSA.